The clone carrying this T cell receptor (beta chain) was counted between two and nine times. This specimen belongs to a study of CD8 T cells in Susac syndrome. cDNA came from approximately 0.5 to 1 ug RNA primed by random hexamers. Each CDR3 protein is one row after TCRdb ran MiXCR on the immunoSEQ multiplex PCR reads. The sample lists about 300,000 distinct CDR3 sequences; approximately 85% were seen once. The multiple sclerosis controls were treatment-naive patients, and their relapsing-remitting disease was stable or active. V shed 7 bases and J shed 1 base, with 13 bases lying between them. Germline CDR1 and CDR2: MDHEN and SYDVKM. The CDR3 is 14 residues long.

The specimen was CD8+ T cells from PBMCs. The rearrangement links TRBV28 to TRBJ1-1; tentative D call: TRBD1 (5 bases). The sequence was obtained from a human donor with multiple sclerosis. The CDR3 is CASTPGGRNTEAFF. CDR3 nucleotide sequence: TGTGCCAGCACCCCTGGGGGGAGGAACACTGAAGCTTTCTTT.